Listed below are T cell receptor beta chains from one sample, sequenced in a study of identifying expanded T cells in peripheral blood. Libraries were prepared by immunoSEQ multiplex PCR; TCRdb keeps only in-frame clonotypes and omits some of them. Among about 86,000 clones listed, approximately 86% were seen once. The material sequenced was blood. Receptor source: a person aged 18-70 years in good health. Each CDR3 is given with its conserved first and last residue. The order of the fields is D gene, clone size, J gene, V gene, CDR3 DNA, CDR3 protein. A D gene is named only where the DNA matches it firmly. Some rows mark clone size as missing; the rest say once, few, many or name a class of expanded clone.

-	-	TRBJ1-4	TRBV12-5	TGTGCTAGTGGTTTGCCAGGGACAAGGACAACTAATGAAAAACTGTTTTTT	CASGLPGTRTTNEKLFF
-	-	TRBJ2-7	TRBV5-1	TGCGCCAGCAGCCCCACGAGGGCCTCCTACGAGCAGTACTTC	CASSPTRASYEQYF
-	few	TRBJ2-7	TRBV2	TGTGCCAGCAGCCTTACTACCTACGAGCAGTACTTC	CASSLTTYEQYF
TRBD2	-	TRBJ2-7	TRBV30	TGTGCCTGCCCGACTAGCGGGAGGGCCCGGCAGTACTTC	CACPTSGRARQYF
-	-	TRBJ2-3	TRBV29-1	TGCAGCGTTGCAACCGACGATACGCAGTATTTT	CSVATDDTQYF
-	-	TRBJ1-2	TRBV29-1	TGCAGCGTTGCCCCTAACTATGGCTACACCTTC	CSVAPNYGYTF
TRBD2	-	TRBJ2-7	TRBV30	TGTGCCTGGAGCAAAGCGGGAGACGAGCAGTACTTC	CAWSKAGDEQYF
-	once	TRBJ1-1	TRBV28	TGTGCCAGCAGTTTATTAAACTTAGCAGCTTTCTTT	CASSLLNLAAFF
-	once	TRBJ1-1	TRBV2	TGTGCCAGCACTATCGTACTGAACACTGAAGCTTTCTTT	CASTIVLNTEAFF
-	-	TRBJ2-6	TRBV4-1	TGCGCCAGCAGCCAAGGGGGGTACCTAGGTGGGGCCAACGTCCTGACTTTC	CASSQGGYLGGANVLTF
TRBD2	-	TRBJ2-3	TRBV6-1	TGTGCCAGCAGATTTAGCGGGGATAGCACAGATACGCAGTATTTT	CASRFSGDSTDTQYF
TRBD1	-	TRBJ1-2	TRBV19	TGTGCCAGTAGTATTCCCCAGGGGGCGCGAGGCTACACCTTC	CASSIPQGARGYTF
-	-	TRBJ1-2	TRBV18	TGTGCCAGCTCACCACAACAGGTCAACCTATATGGCTACACCTTC	CASSPQQVNLYGYTF
TRBD1	-	TRBJ2-7	TRBV5-1	TGCGCCAGCAGCCCTACGGGACAGGGGTACGAGCAGTACTTC	CASSPTGQGYEQYF
-	-	TRBJ2-7	TRBV5-1	TGCGCCAGCATGGACTCAACCTACGAGCAGTACTTC	CASMDSTYEQYF
-	-	TRBJ2-3	TRBV11-1	TGTGCCAGCAGCGCCCCCGGGACGGTCGTCGATACGCAGTATTTT	CASSAPGTVVDTQYF
-	-	TRBJ1-1	TRBV27	TGTGCCAGCAGTTTCTTAGCCAGAGAACCGACTGACGCTTTCTTT	CASSFLAREPTDAFF
-	once	TRBJ2-1	TRBV7-6	TGTGCCAGCAGCTCCAGCGGACATCCTCGCACCGATGAGCAGTTCTTC	CASSSSGHPRTDEQFF
TRBD2	-	TRBJ2-7	TRBV11-3	TGTGCCAGCAGCCTTAGCGGGAGGACGGGTGAGCAGTACTTC	CASSLSGRTGEQYF
-	-	TRBJ1-4	TRBV18	TGTGCCAGCTCACCCGGGGACGGACGTAATGAAAAACTGTTTTTT	CASSPGDGRNEKLFF
-	-	TRBJ1-3	TRBV9	TGTGCCAGCAGAACAGGGACCACGGGCACCATATATTTT	CASRTGTTGTIYF
-	-	TRBJ1-3	TRBV6-5	TGTGCCAGCAGTTACAGGGGCCCTGCCTCTGGAAACACCATATATTTT	CASSYRGPASGNTIYF
-	-	TRBJ1-1	TRBV29-1	TGCAGCGTTGCCTTGAACACTGAAGCTTTCTTT	CSVALNTEAFF
-	-	TRBJ1-1	TRBV7-9	TGTGCCAGCAGCTTAGAGGTAACAGCTTTCTTT	CASSLEVTAFF
-	-	TRBJ2-7	TRBV29-1	TGCAGCGTTGTCGGTAGGGACCCCTACGAGCAGTACTTC	CSVVGRDPYEQYF
-	-	TRBJ1-5	TRBV7-2	TGTGCCAGCAGCCGGTCGGGTCATCAGCCCCAGCATTTT	CASSRSGHQPQHF
-	-	TRBJ1-1	TRBV7-6	TGTGCCAGCAGCAAAACGTCCCAAAGCACTGAAGCTTTCTTT	CASSKTSQSTEAFF
-	-	TRBJ1-2	TRBV19	TGTGCCAGTAGCCCTCCGGGTTCAAACTATGGCTACACCTTC	CASSPPGSNYGYTF
-	-	TRBJ1-1	TRBV5-1	TGCGCCAGCAGCTTGTTAAGGTGGGACACTGAAGCTTTCTTT	CASSLLRWDTEAFF
TRBD1	few	TRBJ1-5	TRBV19	TGTGCCAGTAGTCGGGACAGGGGAAGAAATCAGCCCCAGCATTTT	CASSRDRGRNQPQHF
-	-	TRBJ2-7	TRBV4-3	TGCGCCAGCAGCCAGTCGAGGGCCTCCTACGAGCAGTACTTC	CASSQSRASYEQYF
-	-	TRBJ2-2	TRBV7-9	TGTGCCAGCAGCCCAGGCCCGATGAACACCGGGGAGCTGTTTTTT	CASSPGPMNTGELFF
-	-	TRBJ1-5	TRBV21-1	TGTGCCAGCAGCAAATTCGAGACAAATAATAGCAATCAGCCCCAGCATTTT	CASSKFETNNSNQPQHF
-	-	TRBJ1-2	TRBV5-5	TGTGCCAGCAGCTTGGCCGGCGGTGGCTACACCTTC	CASSLAGGGYTF
TRBD1	-	TRBJ1-5	TRBV10-3	TGTGCCATCAGGGGACAGGAAGATGGTCAGCCCCAGCATTTT	CAIRGQEDGQPQHF